This T cell receptor (beta chain) originates from a study of T cells in Graves' hyperthyroidism and ophthalmopathy. A remark on this clonotype: The antigen is unknown.

This CDR3 has 15 residues. The V gene end was trimmed by 3 bases and the J gene end by 3 bases; junction bases not matched to a gene: 7. Per germline, CDR1 SGHDT and CDR2 YYEEEE. Regarding the study as a whole: Blood also showed most of the thyroid clonotypes that were expanded above 0.001. Model output signaled ophthalmopathy a median around 5.9 months ahead of onset.

Active moderate-to-severe ophthalmopathy, Clinical Activity Score at least 3, NOSPECS at least 4, under 3 months' duration. PBMCs came from over 8.5 ml fresh peripheral blood. Amplification yielded TCR beta CDR3 regions, with RNA transcripts as the source. The primer set for the first-round RT-PCR of the TCR CDR3 was HTBI. MiXCR, applied by TCRdb to the multiplex PCR reads, yields one record per CDR3 protein. This table has 250,000 to 300,000 distinct CDR3 sequences, about 15% appearing once. The chain uses TRBV5-6 and TRBJ2-7, with 9 bases identical to TRBD1. The origin of this receptor is a woman aged 55-70 years with Graves' ophthalmopathy. Sequences were obtained from blood. The CDR3 region has the DNA TGTGCCAGCAGCTGGGCCGGGACAGGGAACTACGAGCAGTACTTC. This gives the protein CASSWAGTGNYEQYF.